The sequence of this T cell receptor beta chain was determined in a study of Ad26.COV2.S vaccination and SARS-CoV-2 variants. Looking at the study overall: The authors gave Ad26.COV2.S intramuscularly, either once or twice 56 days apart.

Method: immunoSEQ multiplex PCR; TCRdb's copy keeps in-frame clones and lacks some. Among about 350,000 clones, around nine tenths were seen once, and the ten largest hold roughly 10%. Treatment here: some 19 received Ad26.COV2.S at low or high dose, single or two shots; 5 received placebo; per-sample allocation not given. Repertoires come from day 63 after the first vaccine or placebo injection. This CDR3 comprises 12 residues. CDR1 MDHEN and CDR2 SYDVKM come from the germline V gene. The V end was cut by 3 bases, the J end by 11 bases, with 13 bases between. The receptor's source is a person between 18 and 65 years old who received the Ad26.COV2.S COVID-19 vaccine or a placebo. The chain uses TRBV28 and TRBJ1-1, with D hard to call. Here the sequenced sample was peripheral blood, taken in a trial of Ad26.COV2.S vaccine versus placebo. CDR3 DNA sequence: TGTGCCAGCAGTTTGTTCCGGGTGCGCGCTTTCTTT. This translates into CASSLFRVRAFF.